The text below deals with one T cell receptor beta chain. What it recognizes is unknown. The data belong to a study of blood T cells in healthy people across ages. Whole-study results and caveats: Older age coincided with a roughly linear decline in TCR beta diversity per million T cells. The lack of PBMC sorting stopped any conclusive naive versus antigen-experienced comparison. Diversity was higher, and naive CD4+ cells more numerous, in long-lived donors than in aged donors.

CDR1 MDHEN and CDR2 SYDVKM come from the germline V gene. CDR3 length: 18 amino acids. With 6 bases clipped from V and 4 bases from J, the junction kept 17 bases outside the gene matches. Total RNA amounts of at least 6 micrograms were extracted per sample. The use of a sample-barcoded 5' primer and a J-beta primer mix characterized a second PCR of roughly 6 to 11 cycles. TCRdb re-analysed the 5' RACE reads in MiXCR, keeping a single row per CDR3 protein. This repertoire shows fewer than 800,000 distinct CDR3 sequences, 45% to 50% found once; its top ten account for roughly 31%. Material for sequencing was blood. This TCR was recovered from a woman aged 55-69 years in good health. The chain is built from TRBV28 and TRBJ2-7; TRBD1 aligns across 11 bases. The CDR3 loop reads CASRSRIGTGGGSYEQYF. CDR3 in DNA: TGTGCCAGCAGGTCTCGAATAGGGACAGGGGGTGGGTCGTACGAGCAGTACTTC.